This T cell receptor (beta chain) originates from a study of blood T cell repertoires in COVID-19. Turning to the study itself: Samples representing acute and convalescent COVID-19 were sourced from the United States, Italy and Spain. The analysed material was cDNA or gDNA that came from T cells, B-cell-depleted T cells, or PBMCs.

In the authors' methods: Reference gene primer amplification yielded estimated nucleated cell counts. Sequencing used immunoSEQ multiplex PCR; TCRdb keeps in-frame clones, though not all of them. V and J calls and clone size are as listed in that table; D and trimming were resolved from the DNA. In the table there are about 95,000 clones, just over 90% of which are singletons. Looked up from germline, CDR1 is MGHRA and CDR2 is YSYEKL. V lost 1 base and J lost 6; bases outside the gene matches: 2. This CDR3 has 14 residues. Sequenced material: peripheral blood. V gene TRBV4-1 combines with J gene TRBJ1-2, with 10 bases fitting TRBD1. This receptor was obtained from a woman between 45 and 65 years old in a cohort sampled during active COVID-19. The CDR3 is CASSQAGQGNGYTF. For the CDR3, the DNA is TGCGCCAGCAGCCAAGCGGGACAGGGGAATGGCTACACCTTC.